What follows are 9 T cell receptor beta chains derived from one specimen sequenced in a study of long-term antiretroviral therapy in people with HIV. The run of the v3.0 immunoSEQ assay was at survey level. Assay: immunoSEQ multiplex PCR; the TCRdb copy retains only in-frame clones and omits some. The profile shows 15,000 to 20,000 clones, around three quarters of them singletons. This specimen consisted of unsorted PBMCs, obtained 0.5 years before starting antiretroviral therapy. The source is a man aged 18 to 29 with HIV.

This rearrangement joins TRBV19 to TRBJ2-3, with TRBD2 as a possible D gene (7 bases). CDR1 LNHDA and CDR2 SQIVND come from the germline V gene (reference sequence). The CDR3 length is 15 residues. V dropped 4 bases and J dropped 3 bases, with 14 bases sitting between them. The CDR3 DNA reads TGTGCCAGTAGTAATCCAGGGGAGGGGACAGATACGCAGTATTTT. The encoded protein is CASSNPGEGTDTQYF.

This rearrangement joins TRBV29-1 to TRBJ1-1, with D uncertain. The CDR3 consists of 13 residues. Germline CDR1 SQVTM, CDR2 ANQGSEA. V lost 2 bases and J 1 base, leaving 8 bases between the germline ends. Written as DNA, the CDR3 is TGCAGCGTTGAAAACAGCCCGAACACTGAAGCTTTCTTT. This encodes CSVENSPNTEAFF.

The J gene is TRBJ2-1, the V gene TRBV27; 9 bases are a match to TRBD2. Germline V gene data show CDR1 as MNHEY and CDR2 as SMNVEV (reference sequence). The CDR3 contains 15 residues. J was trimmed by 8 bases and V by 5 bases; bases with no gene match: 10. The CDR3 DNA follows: TGTGCCAGCAGTGCCGCACTAGCGGGTTTCGATGAGCAGTTCTTC. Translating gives CASSAALAGFDEQFF.

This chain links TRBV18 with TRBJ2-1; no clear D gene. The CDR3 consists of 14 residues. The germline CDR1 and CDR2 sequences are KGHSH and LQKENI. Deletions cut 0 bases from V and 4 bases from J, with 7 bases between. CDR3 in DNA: TGTGCCAGCTCACCACCGCGGTCGTACAATGAGCAGTTCTTC. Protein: CASSPPRSYNEQFF.

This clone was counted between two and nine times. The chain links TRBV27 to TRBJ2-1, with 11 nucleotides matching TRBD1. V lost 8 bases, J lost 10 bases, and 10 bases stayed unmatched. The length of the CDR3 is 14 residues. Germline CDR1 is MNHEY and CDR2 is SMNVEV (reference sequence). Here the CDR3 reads CASSSGTGGKEQFF. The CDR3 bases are TGTGCCAGCTCCTCCGGGACAGGGGGAAAGGAGCAGTTCTTC.

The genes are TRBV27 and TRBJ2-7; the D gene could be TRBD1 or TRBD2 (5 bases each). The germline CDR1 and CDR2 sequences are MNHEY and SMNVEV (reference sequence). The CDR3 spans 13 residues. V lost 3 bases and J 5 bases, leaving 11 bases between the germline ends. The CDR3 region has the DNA TGTGCCAGCAGTTTCCGGGGCAGCCACGAGCAGTACTTC. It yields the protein CASSFRGSHEQYF.

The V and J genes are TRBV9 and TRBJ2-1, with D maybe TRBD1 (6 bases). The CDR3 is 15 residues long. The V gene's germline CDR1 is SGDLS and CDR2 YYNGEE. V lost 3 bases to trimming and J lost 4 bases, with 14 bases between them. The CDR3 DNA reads TGTGCCAGCAGCGCCCAGGGGAATCAATACAATGAGCAGTTCTTC. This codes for CASSAQGNQYNEQFF.

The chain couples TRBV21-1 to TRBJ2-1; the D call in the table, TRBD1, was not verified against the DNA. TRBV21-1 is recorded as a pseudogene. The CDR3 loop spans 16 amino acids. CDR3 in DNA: TGTGCCAGCAGCAAAGCGCCGCGACAATGGAACAATGAGCAGTTCTTC. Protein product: CASSKAPRQWNNEQFF.

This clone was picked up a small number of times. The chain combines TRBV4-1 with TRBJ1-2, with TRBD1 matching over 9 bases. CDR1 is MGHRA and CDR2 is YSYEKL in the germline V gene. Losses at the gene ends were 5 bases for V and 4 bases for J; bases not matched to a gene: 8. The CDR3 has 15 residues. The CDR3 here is CASSIPGTGTYGYTF. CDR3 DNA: TGCGCCAGCAGCATTCCCGGGACAGGGACCTATGGCTACACCTTC.